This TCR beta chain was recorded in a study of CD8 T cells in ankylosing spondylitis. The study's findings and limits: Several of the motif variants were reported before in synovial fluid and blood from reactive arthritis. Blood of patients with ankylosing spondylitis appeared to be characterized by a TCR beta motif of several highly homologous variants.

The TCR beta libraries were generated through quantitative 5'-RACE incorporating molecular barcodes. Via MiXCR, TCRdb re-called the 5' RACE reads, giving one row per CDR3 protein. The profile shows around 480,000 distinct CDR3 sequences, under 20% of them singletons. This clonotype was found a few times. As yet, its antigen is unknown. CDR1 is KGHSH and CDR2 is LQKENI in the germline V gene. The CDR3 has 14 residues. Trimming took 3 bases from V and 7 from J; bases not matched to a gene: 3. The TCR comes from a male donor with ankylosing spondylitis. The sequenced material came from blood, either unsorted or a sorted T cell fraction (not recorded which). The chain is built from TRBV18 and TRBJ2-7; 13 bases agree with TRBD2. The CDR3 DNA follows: TGTGCCAGCTCACCTGGACTAGCGGGGGAAGAGCAGTACTTC. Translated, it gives CASSPGLAGEEQYF.